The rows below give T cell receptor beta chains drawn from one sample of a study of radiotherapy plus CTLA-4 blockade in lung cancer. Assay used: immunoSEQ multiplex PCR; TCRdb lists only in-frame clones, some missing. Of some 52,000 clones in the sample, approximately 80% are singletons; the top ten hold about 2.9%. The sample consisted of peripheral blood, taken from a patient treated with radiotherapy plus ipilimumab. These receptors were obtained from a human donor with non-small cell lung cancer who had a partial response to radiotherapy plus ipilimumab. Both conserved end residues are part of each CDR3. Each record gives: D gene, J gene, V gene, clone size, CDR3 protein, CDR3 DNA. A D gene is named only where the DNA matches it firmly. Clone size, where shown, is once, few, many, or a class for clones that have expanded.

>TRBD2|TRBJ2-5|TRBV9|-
CASSGAGLAGRETQYF
TGTGCCAGCAGCGGGGCGGGACTAGCGGGGAGGGAGACCCAGTACTTC
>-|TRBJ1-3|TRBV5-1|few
CASSLAWAGSGNTIYF
TGCGCCAGCAGCTTGGCCTGGGCAGGTTCTGGAAACACCATATATTTT
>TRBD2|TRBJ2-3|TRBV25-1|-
CASSRNSGGADTQYF
TGTGCCAGCTCTCGCAATAGCGGGGGCGCAGATACGCAGTATTTT
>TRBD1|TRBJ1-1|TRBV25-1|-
CASRRTGAQNTEAFF
TGTGCCAGCAGACGGACAGGGGCCCAGAACACTGAAGCTTTCTTT
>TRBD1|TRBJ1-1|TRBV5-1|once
CASSLGAGTGGTEAFF
TGCGCCAGCAGCTTGGGGGCCGGGACAGGGGGCACTGAAGCTTTCTTT
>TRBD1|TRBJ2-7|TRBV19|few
CASSMGTGDLPYEQYF
TGTGCCAGTAGTATGGGGACAGGGGACCTACCCTACGAGCAGTACTTC
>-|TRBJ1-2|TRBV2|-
CASSAVNYGYTF
TGTGCCAGCAGCGCAGTGAACTATGGCTACACCTTC
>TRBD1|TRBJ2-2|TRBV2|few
CASSERGTGGTGELFF
TGTGCCAGCAGTGAAAGGGGGACAGGGGGCACCGGGGAGCTGTTTTTT
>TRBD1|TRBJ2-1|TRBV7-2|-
CASSLAAGGLNEQFF
TGTGCCAGCAGCTTAGCCGCAGGGGGTCTAAATGAGCAGTTCTTC
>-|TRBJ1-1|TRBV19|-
CASSILFLPNTEAFF
TGTGCCAGTAGTATCCTTTTCCTCCCGAACACTGAAGCTTTCTTT
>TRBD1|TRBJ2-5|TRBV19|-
CASSIPGGVETQYF
TGTGCCAGTAGTATACCAGGGGGCGTAGAGACCCAGTACTTC
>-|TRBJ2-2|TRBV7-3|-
CASSATSLGELFF
TGTGCCAGCAGCGCTACTAGTTTAGGGGAGCTGTTTTTT
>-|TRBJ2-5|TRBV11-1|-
CASSLGKQRFYQETQYF
TGTGCCAGCAGCTTAGGCAAACAGCGGTTCTACCAAGAGACCCAGTACTTC
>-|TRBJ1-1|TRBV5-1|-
CASRLGGGDTEAFF
TGCGCCAGCAGGCTGGGGGGAGGGGACACTGAAGCTTTCTTT
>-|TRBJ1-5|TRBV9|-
CASSLAGGQPQHF
TGTGCCAGCAGCCTTGCCGGAGGTCAGCCCCAGCATTTT
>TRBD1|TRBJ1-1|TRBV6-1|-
CASNQGGTEAFF
TGTGCCAGCAACCAGGGGGGCACTGAAGCTTTCTTT
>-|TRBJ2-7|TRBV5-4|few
CASSQDEEPSYEQYF
TGCGCCAGCAGCCAAGATGAGGAACCGTCCTACGAGCAGTACTTC
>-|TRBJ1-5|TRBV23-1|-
CASSRENRGNQPQHF
TGCGCCAGCAGTCGGGAGAACAGAGGCAATCAGCCCCAGCATTTT
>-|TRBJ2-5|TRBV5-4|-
CASSLRGETQYF
TGTGCCAGCAGCCTAAGGGGAGAGACCCAGTACTTC
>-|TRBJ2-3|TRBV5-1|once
CASSLDGDYTQYF
TGCGCCAGCAGCTTGGATGGGGACTATACGCAGTATTTT
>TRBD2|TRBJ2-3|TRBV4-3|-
CASSQGARRGADTQYF
TGCGCCAGCAGCCAAGGTGCGAGGCGGGGGGCAGATACGCAGTATTTT
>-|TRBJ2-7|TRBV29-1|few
CSVGQSSYEQYF
TGCAGCGTTGGACAGAGCTCCTACGAGCAGTACTTC
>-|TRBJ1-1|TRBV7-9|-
CASSLVPGRGRTEAFF
TGTGCCAGCAGCTTAGTCCCCGGCAGGGGAAGAACTGAAGCTTTCTTT
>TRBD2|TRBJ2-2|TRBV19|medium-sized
CASSISGGAAGELFF
TGTGCCAGTAGTATCAGCGGGGGGGCCGCCGGGGAGCTGTTTTTT
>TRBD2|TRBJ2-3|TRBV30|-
CAWSPSGGSDTQYF
TGTGCCTGGAGTCCTAGCGGGGGGTCAGATACGCAGTATTTT
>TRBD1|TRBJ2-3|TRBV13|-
CASSLGTGSDAQYF
TGTGCCAGCAGCTTGGGGACAGGGTCAGATGCGCAGTATTTT
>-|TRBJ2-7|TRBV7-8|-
CASSLGVRNEQYF
TGTGCCAGCAGCTTAGGGGTGCGGAACGAGCAGTACTTC
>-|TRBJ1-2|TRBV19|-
CASRDRGWANYGYTF
TGTGCCAGTAGGGACAGAGGCTGGGCTAACTATGGCTACACCTTC
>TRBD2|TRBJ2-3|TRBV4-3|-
CASSQIAGGTDTQYF
TGCGCCAGCAGCCAAATAGCGGGGGGTACAGATACGCAGTATTTT
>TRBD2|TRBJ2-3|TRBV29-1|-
CSVVGSGSTDTQYF
TGCAGCGTTGTCGGTAGCGGGAGCACAGATACGCAGTATTTT
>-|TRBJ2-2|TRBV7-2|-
CASSRDKANTGELFF
TGTGCCAGCAGCCGGGACAAGGCGAACACCGGGGAGCTGTTTTTT
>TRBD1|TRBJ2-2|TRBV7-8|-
CASSRRDRGTGELFF
TGTGCCAGCAGCCGCCGGGACAGGGGAACCGGGGAGCTGTTTTTT
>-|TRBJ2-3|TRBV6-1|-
CASSDSAQRSTDTQYF
TGTGCCAGCAGTGACAGCGCCCAGCGAAGCACAGATACGCAGTATTTT
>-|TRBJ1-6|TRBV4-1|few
CASSQEEVLSYNSPLHF
TGCGCCAGCAGCCAAGAGGAGGTCCTCTCCTATAATTCACCCCTCCACTTT
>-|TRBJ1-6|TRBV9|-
CASSVGTNNSPLHF
TGTGCCAGCAGCGTCGGGACAAATAATTCACCCCTCCACTTT
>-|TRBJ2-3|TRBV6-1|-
CASSEEGTDTQYF
TGTGCCAGCAGTGAGGAGGGCACAGATACGCAGTATTTT
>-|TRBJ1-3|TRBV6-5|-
CASSYNGGSGNTIYF
TGTGCCAGCAGTTACAACGGAGGCTCTGGAAACACCATATATTTT
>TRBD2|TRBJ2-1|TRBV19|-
CATRLAGGQYDEQFF
TGTGCCACCCGACTAGCGGGGGGGCAATACGATGAGCAGTTCTTC
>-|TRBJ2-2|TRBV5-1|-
CASRAGNTGELFF
TGCGCCAGCAGGGCAGGGAACACCGGGGAGCTGTTTTTT
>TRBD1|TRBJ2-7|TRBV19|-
CASSERDRYYEQYF
TGTGCCAGTAGTGAACGGGACAGGTACTACGAGCAGTACTTC
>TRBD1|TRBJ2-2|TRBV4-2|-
CASSNRDRDPNGELFF
TGTGCCAGCAGCAACCGGGACAGGGACCCTAATGGGGAGCTGTTTTTT
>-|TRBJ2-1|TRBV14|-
CASSQESGPTLREQFF
TGTGCCAGCAGCCAAGAATCAGGGCCGACCCTTCGGGAGCAGTTCTTC
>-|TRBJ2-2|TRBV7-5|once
CARSLVGQKTPSLTGELFF
TGTGCCAGAAGCTTAGTGGGCCAAAAAACCCCGTCATTAACCGGGGAGCTGTTTTTT
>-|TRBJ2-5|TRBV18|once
CASSPYKGGEETQYF
TGTGCCAGCTCACCATATAAAGGCGGCGAGGAGACCCAGTACTTC
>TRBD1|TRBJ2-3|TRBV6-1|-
CASSEGGTGVSGTQYF
TGTGCCAGCAGTGAAGGGGGGACAGGGGTTTCTGGTACGCAGTATTTT
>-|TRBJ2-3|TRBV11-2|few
CASSSYGDTQYF
TGTGCCAGCAGCTCCTACGGAGATACGCAGTATTTT
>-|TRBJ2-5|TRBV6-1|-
CASTWALQETQYF
TGTGCCAGCACTTGGGCTTTACAAGAGACCCAGTACTTC
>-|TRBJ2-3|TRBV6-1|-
CASSRTLEGADTQYF
TGTGCCAGCAGTCGGACTCTTGAGGGCGCAGATACGCAGTATTTT
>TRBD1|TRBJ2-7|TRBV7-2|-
CASSSPPGTVYYEQYF
TGTGCCAGCAGTTCTCCTCCCGGGACAGTCTACTACGAGCAGTACTTC
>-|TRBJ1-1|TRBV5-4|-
CASSLDLGTLVTEAFF
TGTGCCAGCAGCTTGGATCTGGGGACTCTTGTCACTGAAGCTTTCTTT
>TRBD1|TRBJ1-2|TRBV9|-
CASSAGQGDYGYTF
TGTGCCAGCAGCGCGGGACAGGGGGACTATGGCTACACCTTC
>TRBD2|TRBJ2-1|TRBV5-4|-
CASSLIAGSYNEQFF
TGTGCCAGCAGCTTAATAGCGGGCTCCTACAATGAGCAGTTCTTC
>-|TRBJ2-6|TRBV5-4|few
CASSLASSGANVLTF
TGTGCCAGCAGCTTGGCCTCCTCTGGGGCCAACGTCCTGACTTTC